What follows are 25 T cell receptor beta chains derived from one specimen sequenced in a study of cytomegalovirus exposure and HLA in healthy donors. Clones were read by immunoSEQ multiplex PCR, and TCRdb kept only the in-frame ones, dropping some. This sample carries fewer than 120,000 clones, over 75% of them seen once, and the ten largest clones take 1.4%. Sequenced sample: PBMCs. Receptors were obtained from a woman in her thirties in good health and CMV-seropositive.

The J gene is TRBJ1-1, the V gene TRBV6-4; no reliable D call. Between the trimmed V and J ends, which lost 0 bases and 6 bases, there was a span of 11 bases. The CDR3 covers 14 residues. Germline loops: CDR1 MRHNA, CDR2 SNTAGT. DNA of the CDR3: TGTGCCAGCAGTGACTCTTGGGGAGTTCCTGAAGCTTTCTTT. Translation gives CASSDSWGVPEAFF.

This clone was found once. V gene TRBV7-2 combines with J gene TRBJ1-4; 8 bases agree with TRBD1. The CDR3 is made up of 14 amino acids. V lost 5 bases, J lost 5 bases, and 4 bases stayed unmatched. Germline assignment: CDR1 SGHTA and CDR2 FQGNSA. CDR3 loop: CASSPRTGNEKLFF. In DNA, the CDR3 is TGTGCCAGCAGCCCCCGGACAGGGAATGAAAAACTGTTTTTT. Looking up the rest from reference TRBV7-2 and TRBJ1-4 gives the full variable domain: GAGVSQSPSNKVTEKGKDVELRCDPISGHTALYWYRQSLGQGLEFLIYFQGNSAPDKSGLPSDRFSAERTGGSVSTLTIQRTQQEDSAVYLCASSPRTGNEKLFFGSGTQLSVL.

This clone has only a few counts. This chain joins TRBV30 and TRBJ1-1; D is undetermined. The CDR3 extends over 9 amino acids. V was clipped by 6 bases and J by 3 bases, with 2 bases between them. Germline V gene lookup returns CDR1 GTSNPN and CDR2 SVGIG (reference sequence). The CDR3 DNA reads TGTGCCTGCGACACTGAAGCTTTCTTT. The encoded protein is CACDTEAFF.

The rearrangement links TRBV10-3 to TRBJ2-3; 8 nucleotides line up with TRBD2. With V trimmed by 4 bases and J by 1 base, 7 bases remained unmatched. Germline CDR1 and CDR2: ENHRY and SYGVKD. The CDR3 is made up of 16 amino acids. The CDR3 loop is CAISGGGGGRTDTQYF. Written as DNA, the CDR3 is TGTGCCATCAGTGGTGGGGGCGGGGGGCGCACAGATACGCAGTATTTT.

The rearrangement links TRBV14 to TRBJ2-5, with TRBD1 as a possible D gene (6 bases). Trimming shortened V by 1 base and J by 7 bases, and 13 bases separated the two germline ends. In germline, CDR1 is SGHDN, CDR2 FVKESK. The length of the CDR3 is 14 residues. CDR3 coding DNA: TGTGCCAGCAGCCAAGCCTGGGACACCATGACCCAGTACTTC. It specifies CASSQAWDTMTQYF. Based on the CDR3 plus reference TRBV14 and TRBJ2-5, the full variable domain is EAGVTQFPSHSVIEKGQTVTLRCDPISGHDNLYWYRRVMGKEIKFLLHFVKESKQDESGMPNNRFLAERTGGTYSTLKVQPAELEDSGVYFCASSQAWDTMTQYFGPGTRLLVL.

The V call is TRBV28, the J call TRBJ2-7, with 10 bases matching TRBD1. The length of the CDR3 is 15 residues. V trimming: 7 bases; J trimming: 6 bases; junction bases outside the gene matches: 12. Germline assignment: CDR1 MDHEN and CDR2 SYDVKM. As DNA, the CDR3 is TGTGCCAGCACTACCCTAGGGGACAGGGGAGCCGAGCAGTACTTC. Encoded protein: CASTTLGDRGAEQYF.

J is TRBJ1-4 and V is TRBV29-1; no clear D. Trimming pared 3 bases from V and 8 bases from J, leaving 10 bases between. The CDR3 extends over 12 amino acids. Per germline, CDR1 SQVTM and CDR2 ANQGSEA. The DNA for the CDR3 is TGCAGCGTTGAGGAAGGAGGGGAAAAACTGTTTTTT. It yields the protein CSVEEGGEKLFF. The whole variable domain, remainder taken from reference TRBV29-1 and TRBJ1-4, is SAVISQKPSRDICQRGTSLTIQCQVDSQVTMMFWYRQQPGQSLTLIATANQGSEATYESGFVIDKFPISRPNLTFSTLTVSNMSPEDSSIYLCSVEEGGEKLFFGSGTQLSVL.

V usage is TRBV19 and J usage is TRBJ1-1, with D tentatively TRBD1 (6 bases). This CDR3 region has 13 residues. Germline assignment: CDR1 LNHDA and CDR2 SQIVND (reference sequence). The germline V and J ends were trimmed by 3 bases and 7 bases, with 12 bases remaining between them. Here the CDR3 reads CASSIGAGVEAFF. The CDR3 bases are TGTGCCAGTAGTATCGGGGCAGGGGTTGAAGCTTTCTTT.

This sequence joins TRBV6-5 and TRBJ1-2; no clear D. The CDR3 spans 16 residues. CDR1 and CDR2 (germline): MNHEY, SVGAGI. The V and J ends lost 0 bases and 5 bases respectively, with 16 bases between them. The DNA for the CDR3 is TGTGCCAGCAGTTACTCGTCTCTGGTGCGGGGATATGGCTACACCTTC. Translated: CASSYSSLVRGYGYTF.

The chain uses TRBV6-4 and TRBJ1-1; D is unclear. This CDR3 has 13 amino acids. The V end lost 6 bases, the J end lost 1 base, and 9 bases lay between the germline ends. Germline V lookup: CDR1 MRHNA, CDR2 SNTAGT. The CDR3 DNA is TGTGCCAGCAGCGCACAAGAGAACACTGAAGCTTTCTTT. Translating gives CASSAQENTEAFF.

J is TRBJ2-1 and V is TRBV5-6; perhaps TRBD2 as D (6 bases). Germline values: CDR1 SGHDT, CDR2 YYEEEE. The CDR3 contains 15 residues. Trimming removed 1 base at V and 9 bases at J, with 17 bases between. This chain's CDR3 is CASSLFGGLAGEQFF. CDR3 nucleotide sequence: TGTGCCAGCAGCTTGTTTGGGGGGTTAGCTGGTGAGCAGTTCTTC.

This chain connects TRBV2 to TRBJ2-7; 7 nucleotides match TRBD2. Germline V gives CDR1 SNHLY, CDR2 FYNNEI. This CDR3 region has 13 residues. With V trimmed by 7 bases and J by 7 bases, 10 bases remained unmatched. This chain's CDR3 is CASNGGGPFEQYF. The CDR3 DNA reads TGTGCCAGCAATGGGGGAGGGCCTTTTGAGCAGTACTTC.

This rearrangement joins TRBV2 to TRBJ1-5, with TRBD1 matching 8 bases. V dropped 4 bases and J dropped 5; count of bases not matched to a gene: 4. The CDR3 spans 14 residues. The germline V gene encodes CDR1 SNHLY and CDR2 FYNNEI. CDR3 nucleotide sequence: TGTGCCAGCAGTGCCCTGACAGGGGATCAGCCCCAGCATTTT. It specifies CASSALTGDQPQHF.

This clone was detected only once. The V gene is TRBV9, the J gene TRBJ2-1; 8 positions match TRBD2. Losses at the gene ends were 4 bases for V and 2 bases for J; bases not matched to a gene: 5. Germline V CDR1 and CDR2: SGDLS, YYNGEE. The CDR3 loop spans 15 amino acids. The CDR3 DNA sequence: TGTGCCAGCAGCCCCGAGGGACTAGCCTACAATGAGCAGTTCTTC. It is translated as CASSPEGLAYNEQFF.

V usage is TRBV2 and J usage is TRBJ1-5; maybe TRBD1 (5 bases). The CDR3 is made up of 14 amino acids. CDR1 SNHLY and CDR2 FYNNEI come from the germline V gene. Trimming cost V 7 bases and J 0 bases, with 10 bases left between them. The CDR3 loop is CASTLQGSNQPQHF. CDR3 DNA: TGTGCCAGCACCCTTCAGGGTAGCAATCAGCCCCAGCATTTT.

This clone was observed once. V gene TRBV19 combines with J gene TRBJ1-1, with TRBD1 as a possible D gene (5 bases). CDR3 length: 14 amino acids. Germline CDR1 is LNHDA and CDR2 is SQIVND (reference sequence). V lost 4 bases, J lost 4 bases, and 13 bases lay in between. The CDR3 nucleotides read TGTGCCAGTAGTACGCGCAGGGAGGGCACTGAAGCTTTCTTT. Protein product: CASSTRREGTEAFF.

The chain has TRBV6-1 and TRBJ1-1, with D unresolved. This CDR3 is built from 13 residues. V gave up 8 bases and J gave up 3 bases, with 13 bases separating them. The germline V gene has CDR1 MNHNS and CDR2 SASEGT. The CDR3 DNA is TGTGCCAGCCCCCAAGGGAGCGACACTGAAGCTTTCTTT. This encodes CASPQGSDTEAFF.

This chain connects TRBV25-1 to TRBJ2-5, with D possibly being TRBD1 (7 bases). CDR3 size: 17 residues. Trimming removed 5 bases from V and 4 bases from J, with 23 bases in between. Germline V gene lookup returns CDR1 MGHDK and CDR2 SYGVNS. The CDR3 DNA reads as TGTGCCAGCAGTAAAAGGAGGGACAGAGGTGTGGTAGAGACCCAGTACTTC. Translating gives CASSKRRDRGVVETQYF.

The rearrangement links TRBV2 to TRBJ2-1; D is possibly TRBD2 (5 bases). The V end lost 4 bases, the J end lost 6 bases, and 13 bases lay between the germline ends. Per germline, CDR1 SNHLY and CDR2 FYNNEI. This CDR3 region has 14 residues. CDR3 DNA sequence: TGTGCCAGCAGTGGAACTAGTGGGTCCAATGAGCAGTTCTTC. It specifies CASSGTSGSNEQFF.

This chain uses TRBV27 with TRBJ1-4, with TRBD1 identical over 7 bases. V gave up 5 bases and J gave up 7 bases; unmatched junction bases: 10. The CDR3 covers 15 residues. Per germline, CDR1 MNHEY and CDR2 SMNVEV (reference sequence). The CDR3 coding sequence is TGTGCCAGCAGTGAGACAACAGGGGTGGGTGAAAAACTGTTTTTT. Its protein product is CASSETTGVGEKLFF.

In its sample, this clone was seen a few times. This chain links TRBV5-1 with TRBJ2-7, with D possibly matching TRBD1 (5 bases). Trimming left V 3 bases short and J 3 bases short, with 16 bases between. Germline V gene sequence: CDR1 SGHRS, CDR2 YFSETQ. CDR3 length: 15 amino acids. The CDR3 spells CASSSSGLRSYEQYF. DNA of the CDR3: TGCGCCAGCAGCTCCTCAGGGTTACGGAGCTACGAGCAGTACTTC.

This sequence joins TRBV30 and TRBJ2-2; 12 nucleotides line up with TRBD2. V trimming: 0 bases; J trimming: 2 bases; junction bases outside the gene matches: 4. This CDR3 region has 17 residues. CDR1 and CDR2 from the germline V gene are GTSNPN and SVGIG (reference sequence). CDR3 amino acids: CAWSVLAGGLNTGELFF. CDR3 coding DNA: TGTGCCTGGAGTGTACTAGCGGGGGGCCTAAACACCGGGGAGCTGTTTTTT.

V is TRBV19 and J is TRBJ2-7; 8 nucleotides match TRBD2. Looked up from germline, CDR1 is LNHDA and CDR2 is SQIVND (reference sequence). V gave up 2 bases and J gave up 4 bases; unmatched junction bases: 7. The CDR3 length is 15 residues. This CDR3 reads CASSIQLAASYEQYF. In DNA form, the CDR3 reads TGTGCCAGTAGTATACAACTAGCGGCATCGTACGAGCAGTACTTC.

The chain has TRBV5-6 and TRBJ2-2; TRBD2 matches at 12 bases. The trim removed 4 bases at V and 7 bases at J, leaving 8 bases unmatched. Looked up from germline, CDR1 is SGHDT and CDR2 is YYEEEE. This CDR3 contains 16 residues. This CDR3 reads CASSARTSGNLGELFF. DNA for the CDR3: TGTGCCAGCAGCGCGCGGACTAGCGGGAACCTCGGGGAGCTGTTTTTT.

This clone showed up just once. The chain joins TRBV11-2 to TRBJ2-7; 8 bases are shared with TRBD1. The V gene end was trimmed by 3 bases and the J gene end by 4 bases; junction bases not matched to a gene: 5. Germline CDR1 reads SGHAT; CDR2 reads FQNNGV. The CDR3 sequence is 14 residues long. CDR3 nucleotides: TGTGCCAGCAGCTTCCGACAGGGGACGTACGAGCAGTACTTC. It is translated as CASSFRQGTYEQYF.